These 26 T cell receptor beta chains originate from one sample sequenced in a study of blood T cell repertoires in COVID-19. The repertoire was sequenced with immunoSEQ multiplex PCR; TCRdb's copy has only in-frame clones and lacks some. Of about 98,000 clones listed, less than 85% are singletons. The sequenced material came from peripheral blood. The receptors derive from a man between 65 and 79 years old with active or convalescent COVID-19.

CDR3 in amino acids: CASSSDSLVYTF. The DNA for the CDR3 is TGTGCCAGCAGCTCGGACAGCCTTGTCTACACCTTC. This chain joins TRBV7-9 and TRBJ1-2, with D perhaps matching TRBD1 (6 bases). The CDR3 totals 12 residues. Trimming removed 4 bases from V and 10 bases from J, with 13 bases in between. Germline loops: CDR1 SEHNR, CDR2 FQNEAQ (reference sequence).

The rearrangement uses TRBV18 and TRBJ1-2; TRBD1 aligns across 8 bases. V lost 3 bases and J lost 5; bases outside the gene matches: 8. The germline CDR1 and CDR2 sequences are KGHSH and LQKENI. The CDR3 totals 15 residues. CDR3 region: CASSPTTGEAYGYTF. The CDR3 DNA follows: TGTGCCAGCTCACCGACGACAGGGGAAGCATATGGCTACACCTTC.

The chain combines TRBV25-1 with TRBJ1-2, with a tentative D call TRBD1 (5 bases). This CDR3 contains 14 residues. V was pared by 5 bases and J by 3 bases, with 13 bases between. Germline loops: CDR1 MGHDK, CDR2 SYGVNS. The CDR3 loop is CASSPDGGDYGYTF. In DNA form, the CDR3 reads TGTGCCAGCAGTCCAGACGGGGGGGACTATGGCTACACCTTC.

The V gene is TRBV5-1, the J gene TRBJ2-5; 7 positions match TRBD2. Trimming removed 0 bases from V and 2 bases from J; junction bases left unmatched: 7. CDR1 and CDR2 from the germline V gene are SGHRS and YFSETQ. The CDR3 is 16 amino acids. CDR3: CASSLGGTTSQETQYF. The CDR3 DNA follows: TGCGCCAGCAGCTTGGGGGGGACTACCTCTCAAGAGACCCAGTACTTC.

A few counts support this clone. The chain is built from TRBV4-1 and TRBJ1-5; TRBD1 matches at 9 bases. The CDR3 is 15 amino acids. Germline values: CDR1 MGHRA, CDR2 YSYEKL. The V and J ends lost 5 bases and 5 bases, in that order; junction bases with no gene match: 7. CDR3 DNA: TGCGCCAGCAGCATCCGGGACAGGGACCATCAGCCCCAGCATTTT. It is translated as CASSIRDRDHQPQHF.

The chain joins TRBV5-1 to TRBJ2-1, with a tentative D call TRBD2 (5 bases). Per germline, CDR1 SGHRS and CDR2 YFSETQ. The CDR3 length is 15 residues. V was clipped by 0 bases and J by 1 base, with 8 bases between them. In DNA form, the CDR3 reads TGCGCCAGCAGCTTGGCCGGGGAGTCCTACAATGAGCAGTTCTTC. It specifies CASSLAGESYNEQFF.

The J gene is TRBJ1-5, the V gene TRBV18, with 9 positions matching TRBD1. Trimming removed 6 bases from V and 7 bases from J; junction bases left unmatched: 10. The CDR3 totals 15 residues. The germline V gene has CDR1 KGHSH and CDR2 LQKENI. The CDR3 here is CASSQGTGLYQPQHF. The CDR3 nucleotides read TGTGCCAGCTCTCAAGGGACAGGGTTGTACCAGCCCCAGCATTTT.

The CDR3 loop reads CASSQDSEGGLGGYTF. The CDR3 DNA reads as TGTGCCAGCAGCCAAGATTCAGAAGGGGGTTTAGGAGGCTACACCTTC. The chain links TRBV4-2 to TRBJ1-2, with a possible D match to TRBD1 (6 bases). The CDR3 has 16 amino acids. Trimming pared 0 bases from V and 8 bases from J, leaving 19 bases between. Germline V gene data show CDR1 as LGHNA and CDR2 as YNFKEQ.

This clone came up a few times. This rearrangement joins TRBV5-5 to TRBJ1-1, with D perhaps matching TRBD1 (6 bases). V dropped 3 bases and J dropped 1 base, with 16 bases sitting between them. This CDR3 has 16 amino acids. Looked up from germline, CDR1 is SGHKS and CDR2 is YYEKEE (reference sequence). DNA of the CDR3: TGTGCCAGCAGCTCTACAGGGAGGGGAGGGAACACTGAAGCTTTCTTT. Translating gives CASSSTGRGGNTEAFF.

V and J are TRBV18 and TRBJ1-2; D not resolved. The CDR3 has 14 residues. V was shortened by 2 bases and J by 8 bases, with 15 bases between the two germline ends. Germline CDR1 and CDR2: KGHSH and LQKENI. DNA for the CDR3: TGTGCCAGCTCACCATTGAAGGGCGCGGGGGGCTACACCTTC. This translates into CASSPLKGAGGYTF.

The CDR3 is CASRSAAKNTGELFF. The CDR3 nucleotides read TGCGCCAGCAGATCGGCGGCTAAGAACACCGGGGAGCTGTTTTTT. V usage is TRBV5-1 and J usage is TRBJ2-2; D not resolved. The CDR3 runs to 15 residues. Germline loops: CDR1 SGHRS, CDR2 YFSETQ. The ends were cut back, 5 bases at V and 1 base at J, with 12 bases in the middle.

The rearrangement joins TRBV6-5 to TRBJ2-7; 7 bases fit TRBD2. The length of the CDR3 is 14 residues. The junction had 9 bases not matched to a gene; V was cut back by 7 bases and J by 3 bases. The germline V gene has CDR1 MNHEY and CDR2 SVGAGI. Written as DNA, the CDR3 is TGTGCCAGCACCAAGATGTCTAGCGGCTACGAGCAGTACTTC. Protein product: CASTKMSSGYEQYF.

V usage is TRBV7-9 and J usage is TRBJ1-2, with 8 positions matching TRBD1. In germline, CDR1 is SEHNR, CDR2 FQNEAQ (reference sequence). V gave up 1 base and J gave up 7 bases; unmatched junction bases: 8. The CDR3 totals 15 residues. The CDR3, as DNA: TGTGCCAGCAGCTTAGGGGCAGGGGGCGGTAGTGGCTACACCTTC. This encodes CASSLGAGGGSGYTF.

This chain joins TRBV5-1 and TRBJ2-3; tentatively, D is TRBD2 (6 bases). The V gene lost 0 bases and the J gene lost 6 bases, with 8 bases spanning the gap. The CDR3 is 13 residues long. Germline V lookup: CDR1 SGHRS, CDR2 YFSETQ. The DNA for the CDR3 is TGCGCCAGCAGCTTGGCTAGCGAGGATACGCAGTATTTT. This encodes CASSLASEDTQYF.

The genes are TRBV18 and TRBJ1-5; D remains ambiguous. The CDR3 consists of 13 residues. Deletions cut 5 bases from V and 3 bases from J, with 8 bases between. Germline V CDR1 and CDR2: KGHSH, LQKENI. The CDR3 DNA follows: TGTGCCAGCTCAGAGGCCCTCAATCAGCCCCAGCATTTT. Amino acids: CASSEALNQPQHF. Variable domain in full (rest from reference TRBV18 and TRBJ1-5): NAGVMQNPRHLVRRRGQEARLRCSPMKGHSHVYWYRQLPEEGLKFMVYLQKENIIDESGMPKERFSAEFPKEGPSILRIQQVVRGDSAAYFCASSEALNQPQHFGDGTRLSIL.

This clone was recorded once. CDR3 nucleotides: TGTGCCAGCAGTCGTACAGGGGGTTTTGAAGCTTTCTTT. The encoded protein is CASSRTGGFEAFF. The chain recombines TRBV7-8 with TRBJ1-1; 8 nucleotides match TRBD1. In germline, CDR1 is SGHVS, CDR2 FQNEAQ. The CDR3 consists of 13 residues. The J segment lost 7 bases and the V segment lost 6 bases, leaving 7 bases of the junction unmatched.

This clone was counted ten times or more. Additional DNA sequences in this sample encode the identical CDR3. V usage is TRBV2 and J usage is TRBJ1-4, with D possibly TRBD1 on 5 matching bases. Germline V gene data show CDR1 as SNHLY and CDR2 as FYNNEI. V was cut by 3 bases and J by 3 bases, with 11 bases left in between. This CDR3 has 15 amino acids. CDR3 in DNA: TGTGCCAGCAGTGAGGCAGGGCAACCTAATGAAAAACTGTTTTTT. Residues: CASSEAGQPNEKLFF. Full variable domain (outside the CDR3, taken from reference TRBV2 and TRBJ1-4): EPEVTQTPSHQVTQMGQEVILRCVPISNHLYFYWYRQILGQKVEFLVSFYNNEISEKSEIFDDQFSVERPDGSNFTLKIRSTKLEDSAMYFCASSEAGQPNEKLFFGSGTQLSVL.

The genes are TRBV5-4 and TRBJ2-5; 9 bases are a match to TRBD2. The germline CDR1 and CDR2 sequences are SGHNT and YYREEE (reference sequence). This CDR3 has 16 amino acids. The V and J ends lost 1 base and 5 bases, in that order; junction bases with no gene match: 9. The CDR3 here is CASSLRAGGPWETQYF. The CDR3 DNA sequence: TGTGCCAGCAGCTTGAGAGCGGGGGGTCCCTGGGAGACCCAGTACTTC.

The sample holds one count of this clone. This chain uses TRBV4-3 with TRBJ1-2, with TRBD1 identical over 9 bases. This CDR3 is 17 amino acids long. Germline V lookup: CDR1 LGHNA, CDR2 YSLEER. Trimming cost V 0 bases and J 3 bases; bases outside gene matches: 8. The CDR3, as DNA: TGCGCCAGCAGCCAAGAACCCAGACAGGGGGGGGACTATGGCTACACCTTC. This codes for CASSQEPRQGGDYGYTF.

The rearrangement joins TRBV21-1 to TRBJ2-3; the table names TRBD2, a call not compared with the DNA. TRBV21-1 is a pseudogene locus. The length of the CDR3 is 16 residues. The CDR3 sequence: CASSSRLAGVTDTQYF. The CDR3 DNA sequence: TGTGCCAGCAGCTCCAGGCTAGCGGGAGTCACAGATACGCAGTATTTT.

The V call is TRBV7-8, the J call TRBJ2-1; TRBD1 matches at 8 bases. Germline V gene sequence: CDR1 SGHVS, CDR2 FQNEAQ. This CDR3 is 14 amino acids long. The J segment lost 4 bases and the V segment lost 4 bases, leaving 3 bases of the junction unmatched. CDR3 residues: CASSSRTGYNEQFF. DNA for the CDR3: TGTGCCAGCAGCTCCCGGACAGGGTACAATGAGCAGTTCTTC.

The genes are TRBV12-3 or TRBV12-4 and TRBJ1-1; no clear D. V was shortened by 5 bases and J by 1 base, with 8 bases between the two germline ends. The CDR3 consists of 13 residues. CDR3 in amino acids: CASSPTGNTEAFF. The DNA of the CDR3 is TGTGCCAGCAGTCCTACGGGGAACACTGAAGCTTTCTTT.

This clone was detected once. The chain uses TRBV3-1 (or the pseudogene TRBV3-2) and TRBJ2-5; perhaps TRBD1 as D (6 bases). The germline V and J ends were trimmed by 1 base and 1 base, with 10 bases remaining between them. CDR1 LGHDT and CDR2 YNNKEL come from the germline V gene (reference sequence). The length of the CDR3 is 15 residues. The CDR3: CASSQVTGPQETQYF. CDR3 nucleotide sequence: TGTGCCAGCAGCCAAGTGACAGGTCCCCAAGAGACCCAGTACTTC.

For the CDR3, the DNA is TGCAGCGTCGTACAGGGGGCCAATGGCTACACCTTC. As protein: CSVVQGANGYTF. The V gene is TRBV29-1, the J gene TRBJ1-2; 9 positions agree with TRBD1. After removal of 6 bases from V and 6 bases from J, the junction contained 5 bases not matched to a gene. CDR3 length equals 12 residues. Germline CDR1 reads SQVTM; CDR2 reads ANQGSEA.

J is TRBJ1-6 and V is TRBV6-5, with D unclear. Trimming cost V 6 bases and J 8 bases, with 17 bases left between them. The CDR3 covers 15 residues. In germline, CDR1 is MNHEY, CDR2 SVGAGI. For the CDR3, the DNA is TGTGCCAGCAGGACTCTGCGCATATGGGATTCACCCCTCCACTTT. Protein: CASRTLRIWDSPLHF.

This clone was picked up a small number of times. The V and J genes are TRBV5-6 and TRBJ1-2, with TRBD1 as a possible D gene (6 bases). The CDR3 runs to 14 residues. V was trimmed by 4 bases and J by 8 bases, leaving 18 bases between them. The germline V gene has CDR1 SGHDT and CDR2 YYEEEE. CDR3 loop: CASSPPSGGWGYTF. The CDR3 coding sequence is TGTGCCAGCAGCCCCCCCAGTGGGGGCTGGGGCTACACCTTC.